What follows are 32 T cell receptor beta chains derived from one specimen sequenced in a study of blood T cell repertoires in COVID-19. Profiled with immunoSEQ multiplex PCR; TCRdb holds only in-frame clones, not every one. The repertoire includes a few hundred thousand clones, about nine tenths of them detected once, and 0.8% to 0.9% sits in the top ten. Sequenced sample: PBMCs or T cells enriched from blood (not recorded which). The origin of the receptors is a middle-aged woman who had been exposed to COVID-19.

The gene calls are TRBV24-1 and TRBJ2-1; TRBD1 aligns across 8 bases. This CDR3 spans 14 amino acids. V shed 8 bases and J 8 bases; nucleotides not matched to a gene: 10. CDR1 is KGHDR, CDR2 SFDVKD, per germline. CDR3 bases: TGTGCCACCAAGTCCGGGACAGGAAGCGATGAGCAGTTCTTC. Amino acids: CATKSGTGSDEQFF.

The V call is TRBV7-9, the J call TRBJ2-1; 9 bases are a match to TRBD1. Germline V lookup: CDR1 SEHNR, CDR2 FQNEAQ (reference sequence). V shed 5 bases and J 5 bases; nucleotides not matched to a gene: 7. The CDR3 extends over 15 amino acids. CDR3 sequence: CASSQLGTGHNEQFF. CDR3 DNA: TGTGCCAGCAGCCAGCTCGGGACAGGGCACAATGAGCAGTTCTTC.

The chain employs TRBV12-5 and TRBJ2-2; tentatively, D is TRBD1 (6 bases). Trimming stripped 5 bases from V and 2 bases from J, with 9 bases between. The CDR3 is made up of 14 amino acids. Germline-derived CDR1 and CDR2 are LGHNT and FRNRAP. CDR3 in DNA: TGTGCTAGTGGTCCGGACAGCAACACCGGGGAGCTGTTTTTT. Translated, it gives CASGPDSNTGELFF. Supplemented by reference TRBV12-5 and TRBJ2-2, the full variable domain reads DARVTQTPRHKVTEMGQEVTMRCQPILGHNTVFWYRQTMMQGLELLAYFRNRAPLDDSGMPKDRFSAEMPDATLATLKIQPSEPRDSAVYFCASGPDSNTGELFFGEGSRLTVL.

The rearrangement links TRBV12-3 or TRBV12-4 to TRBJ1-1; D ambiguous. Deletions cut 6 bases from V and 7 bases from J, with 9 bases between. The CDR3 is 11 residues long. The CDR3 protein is CASSPVLEAFF. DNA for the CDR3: TGTGCCAGCAGCCCTGTACTTGAAGCTTTCTTT.

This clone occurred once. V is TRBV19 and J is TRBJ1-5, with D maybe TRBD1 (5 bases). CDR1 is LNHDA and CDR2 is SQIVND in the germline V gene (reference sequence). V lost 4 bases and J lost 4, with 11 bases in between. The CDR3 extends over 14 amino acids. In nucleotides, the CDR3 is TGTGCCAGTAGTACTTTCGGGGGAAATCAGCCCCAGCATTTT. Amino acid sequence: CASSTFGGNQPQHF.

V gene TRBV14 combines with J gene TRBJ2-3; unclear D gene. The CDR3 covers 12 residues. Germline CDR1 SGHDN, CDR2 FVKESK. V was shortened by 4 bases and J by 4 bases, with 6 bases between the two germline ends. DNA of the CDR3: TGTGCCAGCAGCCTCGGAGCAGATACGCAGTATTTT. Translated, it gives CASSLGADTQYF.

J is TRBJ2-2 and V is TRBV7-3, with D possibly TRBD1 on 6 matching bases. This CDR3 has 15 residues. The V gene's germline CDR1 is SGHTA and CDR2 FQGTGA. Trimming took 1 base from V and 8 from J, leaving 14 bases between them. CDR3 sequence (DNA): TGTGCCAGCAGCTTAAAGGGGGTAGGACCTGGGGAGCTGTTTTTT. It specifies CASSLKGVGPGELFF.

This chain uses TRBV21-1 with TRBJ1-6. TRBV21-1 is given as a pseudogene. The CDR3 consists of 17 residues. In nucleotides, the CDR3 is TGTGCCAGCAGCAAAGAAAGGAGGGACTTTTATAATTCACCCCTCCACTTT. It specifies CASSKERRDFYNSPLHF.

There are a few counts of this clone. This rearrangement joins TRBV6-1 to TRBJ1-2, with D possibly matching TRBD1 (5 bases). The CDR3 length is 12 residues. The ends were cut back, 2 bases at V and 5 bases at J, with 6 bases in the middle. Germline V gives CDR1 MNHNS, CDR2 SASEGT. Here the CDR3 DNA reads TGTGCCAGCAGTGAAAAGGGGTATGGCTACACCTTC. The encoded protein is CASSEKGYGYTF.

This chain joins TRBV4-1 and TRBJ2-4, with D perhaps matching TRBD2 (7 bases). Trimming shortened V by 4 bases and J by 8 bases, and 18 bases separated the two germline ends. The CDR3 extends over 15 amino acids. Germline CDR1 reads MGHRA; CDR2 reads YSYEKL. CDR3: CASSPQRGGADIQYF. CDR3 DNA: TGCGCCAGCAGCCCCCAAAGGGGGGGCGCGGACATTCAGTACTTC.

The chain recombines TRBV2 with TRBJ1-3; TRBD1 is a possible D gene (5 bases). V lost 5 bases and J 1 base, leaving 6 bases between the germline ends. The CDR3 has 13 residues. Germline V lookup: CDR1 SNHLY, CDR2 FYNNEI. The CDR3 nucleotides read TGTGCCAGCAGTCAGGGTTCTGGAAACACCATATATTTT. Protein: CASSQGSGNTIYF.

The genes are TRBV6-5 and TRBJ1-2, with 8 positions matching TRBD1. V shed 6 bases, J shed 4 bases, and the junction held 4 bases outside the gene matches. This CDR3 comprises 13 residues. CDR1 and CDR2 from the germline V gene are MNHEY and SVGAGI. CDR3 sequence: CASSRTGGYGYTF. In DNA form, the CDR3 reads TGTGCCAGCAGCAGAACAGGGGGCTATGGCTACACCTTC.

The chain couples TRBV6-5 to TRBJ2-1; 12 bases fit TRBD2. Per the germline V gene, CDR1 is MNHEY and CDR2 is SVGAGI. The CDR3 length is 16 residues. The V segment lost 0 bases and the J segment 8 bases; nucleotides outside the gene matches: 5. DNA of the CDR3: TGTGCCAGCAGTTACTCGAATCTAGCGGGGGGGCATGAGCAGTTCTTC. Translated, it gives CASSYSNLAGGHEQFF.

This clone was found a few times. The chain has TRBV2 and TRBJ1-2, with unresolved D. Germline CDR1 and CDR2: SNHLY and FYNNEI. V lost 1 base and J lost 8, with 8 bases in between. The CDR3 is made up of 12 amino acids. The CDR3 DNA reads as TGTGCCAGCAGTGAAGGGTTGGAGGGCTACACCTTC. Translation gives CASSEGLEGYTF.

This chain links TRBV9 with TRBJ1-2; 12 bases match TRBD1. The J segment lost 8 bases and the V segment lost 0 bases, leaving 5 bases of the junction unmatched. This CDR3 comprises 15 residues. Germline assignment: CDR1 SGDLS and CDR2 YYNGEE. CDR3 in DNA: TGTGCCAGCAGCGTAGGGGGACAGGGGGCGCGAGGCTACACCTTC. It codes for CASSVGGQGARGYTF.

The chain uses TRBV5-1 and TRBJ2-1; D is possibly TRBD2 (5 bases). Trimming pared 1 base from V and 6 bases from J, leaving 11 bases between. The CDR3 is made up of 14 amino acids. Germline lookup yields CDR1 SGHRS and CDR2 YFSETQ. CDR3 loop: CASSLPGSANEQFF. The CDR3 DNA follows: TGCGCCAGCAGCTTGCCGGGATCTGCCAATGAGCAGTTCTTC.

Here the CDR3 DNA reads TGTGCCAGCAGCCTAACGGACAGGGGCTCCTACGAGCAGTACTTC. Translation: CASSLTDRGSYEQYF. The chain uses TRBV3-1 (or the pseudogene TRBV3-2) and TRBJ2-7, with 9 positions matching TRBD1. The germline CDR1 and CDR2 sequences are LGHDT and YNNKEL (reference sequence). The CDR3 is made up of 15 amino acids. The V gene end was trimmed by 4 bases and the J gene end by 0 bases; junction bases not matched to a gene: 4.

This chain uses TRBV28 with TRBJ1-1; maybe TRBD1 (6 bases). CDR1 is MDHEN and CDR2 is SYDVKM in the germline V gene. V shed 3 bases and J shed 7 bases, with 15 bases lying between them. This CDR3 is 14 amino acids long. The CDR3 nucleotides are TGTGCCAGCAGTTTGGGACCTCAACAGGGTGAAGCTTTCTTT. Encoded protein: CASSLGPQQGEAFF.

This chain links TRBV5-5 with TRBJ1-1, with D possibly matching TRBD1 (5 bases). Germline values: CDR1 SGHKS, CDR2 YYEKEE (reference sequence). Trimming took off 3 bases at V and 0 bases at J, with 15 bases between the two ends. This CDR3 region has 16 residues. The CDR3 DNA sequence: TGTGCCAGCAGCTCCATCAGGGTTGGACTGAACACTGAAGCTTTCTTT. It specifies CASSSIRVGLNTEAFF.

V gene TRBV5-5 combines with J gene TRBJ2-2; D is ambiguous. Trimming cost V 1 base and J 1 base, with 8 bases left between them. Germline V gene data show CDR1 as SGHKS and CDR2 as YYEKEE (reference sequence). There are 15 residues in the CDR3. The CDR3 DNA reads TGTGCCAGCAGCTTGCGTCCCGGGAACACCGGGGAGCTGTTTTTT. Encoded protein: CASSLRPGNTGELFF.

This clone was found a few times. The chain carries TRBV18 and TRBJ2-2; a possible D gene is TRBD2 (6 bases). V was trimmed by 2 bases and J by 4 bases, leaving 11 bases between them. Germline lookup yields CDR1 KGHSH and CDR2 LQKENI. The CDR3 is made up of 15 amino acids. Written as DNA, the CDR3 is TGTGCCAGCTCACCATCGCAGGGAGGCACCGGGGAGCTGTTTTTT. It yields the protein CASSPSQGGTGELFF.

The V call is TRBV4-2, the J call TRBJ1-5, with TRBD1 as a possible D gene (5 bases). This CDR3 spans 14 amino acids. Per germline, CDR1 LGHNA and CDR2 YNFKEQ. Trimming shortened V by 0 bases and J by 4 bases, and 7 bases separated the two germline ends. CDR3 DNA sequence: TGTGCCAGCAGCCAAGAAGGGGCGAATCAGCCCCAGCATTTT. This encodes CASSQEGANQPQHF.

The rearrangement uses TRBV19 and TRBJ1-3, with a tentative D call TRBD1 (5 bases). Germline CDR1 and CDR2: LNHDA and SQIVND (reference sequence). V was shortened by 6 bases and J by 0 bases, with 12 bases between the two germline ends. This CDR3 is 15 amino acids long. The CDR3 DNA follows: TGTGCCAGTAGCCGCGGGGCCAACTCTGGAAACACCATATATTTT. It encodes CASSRGANSGNTIYF.

Here the CDR3 DNA reads TGTGCTAGTGGTTTGGAGGCAGGCTTTTTCGTCCTGACTTTC. Its protein product is CASGLEAGFFVLTF. V usage is TRBV12-5 and J usage is TRBJ2-6; no clear D. The CDR3 consists of 14 residues. Germline CDR1 is LGHNT and CDR2 is FRNRAP. Deletions cut 1 base from V and 12 bases from J, with 13 bases between.

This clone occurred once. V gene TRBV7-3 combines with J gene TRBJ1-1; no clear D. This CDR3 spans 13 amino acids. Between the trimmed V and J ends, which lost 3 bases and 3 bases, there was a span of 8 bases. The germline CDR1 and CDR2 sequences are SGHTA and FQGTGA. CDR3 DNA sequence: TGTGCCAGCAGCTTTCTCCGGGACACTGAAGCTTTCTTT. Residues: CASSFLRDTEAFF. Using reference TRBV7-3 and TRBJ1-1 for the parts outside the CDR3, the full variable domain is GAGVSQTPSNKVTEKGKYVELRCDPISGHTALYWYRQSLGQGPEFLIYFQGTGAADDSGLPNDRFFAVRPEGSVSTLKIQRTERGDSAVYLCASSFLRDTEAFFGQGTRLTVV.

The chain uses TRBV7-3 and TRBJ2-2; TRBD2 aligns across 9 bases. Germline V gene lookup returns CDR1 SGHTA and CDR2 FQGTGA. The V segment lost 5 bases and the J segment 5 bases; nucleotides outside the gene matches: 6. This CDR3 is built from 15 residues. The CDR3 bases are TGTGCCAGCAGCCCTCCTAGCGGGAATACCGGGGAGCTGTTTTTT. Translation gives CASSPPSGNTGELFF.

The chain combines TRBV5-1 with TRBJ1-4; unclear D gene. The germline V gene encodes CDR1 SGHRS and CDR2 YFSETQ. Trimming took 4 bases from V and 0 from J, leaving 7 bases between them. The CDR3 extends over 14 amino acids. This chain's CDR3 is CASSAKATNEKLFF. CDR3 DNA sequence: TGCGCCAGCAGCGCGAAAGCAACTAATGAAAAACTGTTTTTT.

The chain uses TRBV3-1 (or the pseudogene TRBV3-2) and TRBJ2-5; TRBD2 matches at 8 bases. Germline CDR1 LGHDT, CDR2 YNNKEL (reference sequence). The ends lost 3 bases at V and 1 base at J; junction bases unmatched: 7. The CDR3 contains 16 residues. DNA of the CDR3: TGTGCCAGCAGCCAGGTACTAGCGGCAACCCAAGAGACCCAGTACTTC. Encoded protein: CASSQVLAATQETQYF.

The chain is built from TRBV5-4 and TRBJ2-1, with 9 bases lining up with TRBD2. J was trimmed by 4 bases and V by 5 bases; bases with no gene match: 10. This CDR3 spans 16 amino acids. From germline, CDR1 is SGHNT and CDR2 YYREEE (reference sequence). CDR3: CASSRGVAGVYNEQFF. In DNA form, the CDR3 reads TGTGCCAGCAGTAGGGGAGTAGCGGGAGTTTACAATGAGCAGTTCTTC.

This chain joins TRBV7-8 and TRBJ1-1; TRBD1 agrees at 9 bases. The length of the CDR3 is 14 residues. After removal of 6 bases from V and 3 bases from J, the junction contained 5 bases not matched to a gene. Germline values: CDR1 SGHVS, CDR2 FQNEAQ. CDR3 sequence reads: CASSETGGYTEAFF. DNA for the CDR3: TGTGCCAGCAGTGAGACAGGGGGGTACACTGAAGCTTTCTTT.

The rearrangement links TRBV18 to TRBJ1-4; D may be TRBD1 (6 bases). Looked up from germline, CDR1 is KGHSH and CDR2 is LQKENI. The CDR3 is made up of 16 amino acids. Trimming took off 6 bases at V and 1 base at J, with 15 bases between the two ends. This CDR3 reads CASSSGAQGTNEKLFF. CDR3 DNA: TGTGCCAGCTCGTCAGGGGCACAGGGAACTAATGAAAAACTGTTTTTT.

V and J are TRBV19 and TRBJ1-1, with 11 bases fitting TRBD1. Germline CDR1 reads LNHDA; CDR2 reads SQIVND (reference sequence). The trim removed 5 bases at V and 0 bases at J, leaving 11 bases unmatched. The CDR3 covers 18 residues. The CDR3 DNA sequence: TGTGCCAGTAGTGGAGCCGGGACAGGGGGTTGGATGAACACTGAAGCTTTCTTT. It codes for CASSGAGTGGWMNTEAFF.